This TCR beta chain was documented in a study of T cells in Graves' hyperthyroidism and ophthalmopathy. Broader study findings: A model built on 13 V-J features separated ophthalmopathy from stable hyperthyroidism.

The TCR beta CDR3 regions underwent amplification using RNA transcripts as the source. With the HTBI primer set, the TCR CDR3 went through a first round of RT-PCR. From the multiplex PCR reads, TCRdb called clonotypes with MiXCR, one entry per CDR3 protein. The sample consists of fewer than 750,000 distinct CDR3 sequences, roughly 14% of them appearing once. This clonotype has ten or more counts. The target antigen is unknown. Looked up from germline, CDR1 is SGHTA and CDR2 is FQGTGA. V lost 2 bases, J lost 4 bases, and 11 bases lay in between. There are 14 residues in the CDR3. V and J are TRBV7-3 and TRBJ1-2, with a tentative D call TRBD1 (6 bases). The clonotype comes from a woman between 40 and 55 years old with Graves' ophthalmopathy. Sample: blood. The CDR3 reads CASSLGGTSYGYTF. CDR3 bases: TGTGCCAGCAGCTTAGGCGGGACAAGCTATGGCTACACCTTC.